This TCR beta chain was sequenced in a study of CD8+ T cells in alopecia areata. The study, taken as a whole, reports: In lesional scalp, particularly from alopecia totalis/universalis, clonality was higher than in normal scalp.

As regards this clone: The antigen remains unidentified.

RNA extraction was followed by reverse transcription into cDNA, which acted as the sequencing template. Data came from immunoSEQ multiplex PCR; TCRdb stores just in-frame clones and leaves some out. The sample includes about 64,000 clones, 44% of them seen just once. Trimming left V 2 bases short and J 2 bases short, with 10 bases between. The germline gives CDR1 SQVTM, CDR2 ANQGSEA. The CDR3 extends over 13 amino acids. The study team obtained lesional scalp punch biopsies and peripheral blood from alopecia areata patients. J is TRBJ2-7 and V is TRBV29-1; no reliable D call. Material for sequencing was NKG2D-low CD8+ T cells sorted from blood. The TCR originated in a human donor with alopecia areata. CDR3 residues: CSVEIEDPYEQYF. CDR3 coding DNA: TGCAGCGTTGAAATAGAGGACCCCTACGAGCAGTACTTC.